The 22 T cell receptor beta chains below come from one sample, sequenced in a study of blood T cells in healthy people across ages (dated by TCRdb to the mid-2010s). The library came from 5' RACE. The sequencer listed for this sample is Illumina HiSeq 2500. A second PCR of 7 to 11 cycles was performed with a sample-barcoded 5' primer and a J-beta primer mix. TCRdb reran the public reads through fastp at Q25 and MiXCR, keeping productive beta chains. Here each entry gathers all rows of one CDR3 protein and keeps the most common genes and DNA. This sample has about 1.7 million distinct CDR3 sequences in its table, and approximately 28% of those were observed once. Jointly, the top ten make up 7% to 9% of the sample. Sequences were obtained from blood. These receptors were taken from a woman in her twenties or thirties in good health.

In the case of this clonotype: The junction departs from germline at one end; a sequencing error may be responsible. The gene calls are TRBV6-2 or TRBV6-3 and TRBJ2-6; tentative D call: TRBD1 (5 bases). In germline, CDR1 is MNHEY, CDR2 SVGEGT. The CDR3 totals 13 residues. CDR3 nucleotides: TGTGCCAGCAGTCGTGCTGGGGCCAACGTCCGGACTTTC. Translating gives CASSRAGANVRTF.

The CDR3 nucleotides are TGCAGTGCTAGGAGGATCACAGATACGCAGTATTTT. Protein: CSARRITDTQYF. The chain recombines TRBV20-1 with TRBJ2-3; no definite D call. Germline V lookup: CDR1 DFQATT, CDR2 SNEGSKA (reference sequence). The CDR3 has 12 amino acids. V dropped 3 bases and J dropped 2 bases, with 6 bases sitting between them.

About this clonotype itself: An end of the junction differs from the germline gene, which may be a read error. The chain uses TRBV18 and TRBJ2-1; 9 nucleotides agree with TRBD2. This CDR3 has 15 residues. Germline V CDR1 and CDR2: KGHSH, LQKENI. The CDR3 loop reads CASSPGLASHNEQFF. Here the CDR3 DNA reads TGCGCCAGCTCACCAGGACTAGCGTCCCACAATGAGCAGTTCTTC. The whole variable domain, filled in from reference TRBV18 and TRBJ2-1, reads NAGVMQNPRHLVRRRGQEARLRCSPMKGHSHVYWYRQLPEEGLKFMVYLQKENIIDESGMPKERFSAEFPKEGPSILRIQQVVRGDSAAYFCASSPGLASHNEQFFGPGTRLTVL.

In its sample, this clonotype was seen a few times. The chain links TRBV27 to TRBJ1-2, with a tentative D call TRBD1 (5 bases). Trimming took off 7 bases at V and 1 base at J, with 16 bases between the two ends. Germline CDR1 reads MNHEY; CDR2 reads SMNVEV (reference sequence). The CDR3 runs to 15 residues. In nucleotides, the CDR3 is TGTGCCAGCAAGTTGGGCAGGGCCCTTAACTATGGCTACACCTTC. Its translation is CASKLGRALNYGYTF.

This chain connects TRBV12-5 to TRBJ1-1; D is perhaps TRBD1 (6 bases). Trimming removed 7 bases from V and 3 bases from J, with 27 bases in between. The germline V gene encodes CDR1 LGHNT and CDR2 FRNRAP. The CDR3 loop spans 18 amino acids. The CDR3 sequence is CASAFRGGEVLGDTEAFF. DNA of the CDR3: TGTGCTAGTGCCTTCCGCGGGGGCGAGGTGTTAGGGGACACTGAAGCTTTCTTT.

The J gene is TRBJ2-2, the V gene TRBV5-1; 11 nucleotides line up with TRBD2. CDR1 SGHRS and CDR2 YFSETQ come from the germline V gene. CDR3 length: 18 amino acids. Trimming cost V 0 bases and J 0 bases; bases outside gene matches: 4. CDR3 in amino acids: CASSLEGTSGANTGELFF. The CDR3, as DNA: TGCGCCAGCAGCTTGGAAGGGACTAGCGGCGCGAACACCGGGGAGCTGTTTTTT.

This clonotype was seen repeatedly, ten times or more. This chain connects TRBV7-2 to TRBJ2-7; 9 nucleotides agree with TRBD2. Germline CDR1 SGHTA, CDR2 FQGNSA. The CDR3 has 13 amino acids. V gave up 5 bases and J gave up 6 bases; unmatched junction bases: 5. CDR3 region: CASSPGLAREQYF. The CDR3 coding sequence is TGTGCCAGCAGCCCAGGACTAGCGCGCGAGCAGTACTTC.

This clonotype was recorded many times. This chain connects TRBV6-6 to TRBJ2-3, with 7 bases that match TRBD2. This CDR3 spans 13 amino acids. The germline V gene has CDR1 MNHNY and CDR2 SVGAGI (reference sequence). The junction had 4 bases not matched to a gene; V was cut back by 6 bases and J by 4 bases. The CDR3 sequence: CASSGGSADTQYF. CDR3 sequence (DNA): TGTGCCAGCAGCGGCGGGAGCGCAGATACGCAGTATTTT.

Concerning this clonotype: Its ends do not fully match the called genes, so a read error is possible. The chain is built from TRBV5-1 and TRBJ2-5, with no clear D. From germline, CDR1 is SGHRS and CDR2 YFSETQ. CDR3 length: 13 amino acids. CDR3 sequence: CASSLWTKETQDF. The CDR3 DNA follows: TGCGCCAGCAGCTTGTGGACCAAAGAGACCCAGGACTTC.

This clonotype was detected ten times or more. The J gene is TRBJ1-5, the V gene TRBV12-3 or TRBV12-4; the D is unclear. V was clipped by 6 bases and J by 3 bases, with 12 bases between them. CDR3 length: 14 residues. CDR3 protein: CASSLRRFNQPQHF. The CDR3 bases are TGTGCCAGCAGCCTGCGACGGTTCAATCAGCCCCAGCATTTT.

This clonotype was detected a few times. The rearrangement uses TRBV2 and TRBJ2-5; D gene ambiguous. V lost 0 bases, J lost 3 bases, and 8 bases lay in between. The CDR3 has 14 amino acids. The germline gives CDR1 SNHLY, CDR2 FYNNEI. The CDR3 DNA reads TGTGCCAGCAGTGAAGCGCTTCCAGAAGAGACCCAGTACTTC. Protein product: CASSEALPEETQYF.

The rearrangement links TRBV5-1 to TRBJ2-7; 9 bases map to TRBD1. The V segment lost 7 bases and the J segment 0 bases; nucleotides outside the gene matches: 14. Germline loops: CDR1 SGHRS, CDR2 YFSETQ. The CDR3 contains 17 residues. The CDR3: CASLAGPGQGFSYEQYF. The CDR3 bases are TGCGCCAGCCTTGCTGGACCAGGACAGGGGTTCTCCTACGAGCAGTACTTC.

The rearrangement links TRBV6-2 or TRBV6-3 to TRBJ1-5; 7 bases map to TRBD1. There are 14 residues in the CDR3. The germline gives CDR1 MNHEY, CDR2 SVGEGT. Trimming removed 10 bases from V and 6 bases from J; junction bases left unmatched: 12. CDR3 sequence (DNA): TGTGCCACCCAAACCGGGACAGTTATTCAGCCCCAGCATTTT. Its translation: CATQTGTVIQPQHF.

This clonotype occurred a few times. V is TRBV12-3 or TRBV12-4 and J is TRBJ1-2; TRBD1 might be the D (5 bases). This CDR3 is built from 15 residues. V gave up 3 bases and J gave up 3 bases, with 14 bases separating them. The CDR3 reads CASSFPQGFHYGYTF. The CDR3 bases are TGTGCCAGCAGTTTCCCTCAGGGTTTTCACTATGGCTACACCTTC.

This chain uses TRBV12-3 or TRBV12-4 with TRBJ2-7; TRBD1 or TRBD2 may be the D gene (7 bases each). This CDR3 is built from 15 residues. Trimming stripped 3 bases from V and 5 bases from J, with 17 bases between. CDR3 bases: TGTGCCAGCAGTTTGGGGAGGGGGCCAACGGACGAGCAGTACTTC. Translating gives CASSLGRGPTDEQYF.

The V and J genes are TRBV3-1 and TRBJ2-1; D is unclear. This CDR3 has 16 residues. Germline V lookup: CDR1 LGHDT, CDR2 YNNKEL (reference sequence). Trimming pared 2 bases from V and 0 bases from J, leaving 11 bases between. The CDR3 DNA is TGTGCCAGCAGCCAACCACTGTGGTCCTCCTACAATGAGCAGTTCTTC. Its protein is CASSQPLWSSYNEQFF.

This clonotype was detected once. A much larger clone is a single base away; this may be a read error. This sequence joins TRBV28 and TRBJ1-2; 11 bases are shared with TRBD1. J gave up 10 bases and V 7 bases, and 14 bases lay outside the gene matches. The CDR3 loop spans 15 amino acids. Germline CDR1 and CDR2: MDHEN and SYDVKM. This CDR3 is CASTAPGQGAGDYTF. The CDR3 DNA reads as TGTGCCAGCACCGCGCCCGGACAGGGGGCGGGAGACTACACCTTC.

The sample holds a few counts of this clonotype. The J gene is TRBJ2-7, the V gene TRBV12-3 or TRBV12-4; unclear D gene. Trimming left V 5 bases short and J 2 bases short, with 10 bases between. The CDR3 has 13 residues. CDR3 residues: CASSPGWAYEQYF. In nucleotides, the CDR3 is TGTGCCAGCAGTCCCGGGTGGGCCTACGAGCAGTACTTC.

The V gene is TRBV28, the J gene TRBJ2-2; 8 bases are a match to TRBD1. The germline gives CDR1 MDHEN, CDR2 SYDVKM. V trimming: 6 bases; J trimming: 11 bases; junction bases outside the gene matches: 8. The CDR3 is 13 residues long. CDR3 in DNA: TGTGCCAGCAGAGGGGTGACAGGGGTCGAGCTGTTTTTT. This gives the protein CASRGVTGVELFF.

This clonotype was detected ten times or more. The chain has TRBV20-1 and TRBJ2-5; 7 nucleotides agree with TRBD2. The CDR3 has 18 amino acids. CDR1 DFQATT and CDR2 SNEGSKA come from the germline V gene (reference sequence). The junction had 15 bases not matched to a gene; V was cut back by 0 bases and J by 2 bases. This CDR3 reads CSARDQSGATGFQETQYF. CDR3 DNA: TGCAGTGCTAGAGATCAGAGCGGGGCCACGGGGTTTCAAGAGACCCAGTACTTC.

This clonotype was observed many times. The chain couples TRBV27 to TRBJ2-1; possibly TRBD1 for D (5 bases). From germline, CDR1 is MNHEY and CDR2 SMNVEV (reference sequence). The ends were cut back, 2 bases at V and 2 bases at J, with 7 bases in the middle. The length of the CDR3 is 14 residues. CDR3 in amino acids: CASSLRGPYNEQFF. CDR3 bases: TGTGCCAGCAGTTTAAGGGGCCCCTACAATGAGCAGTTCTTC.

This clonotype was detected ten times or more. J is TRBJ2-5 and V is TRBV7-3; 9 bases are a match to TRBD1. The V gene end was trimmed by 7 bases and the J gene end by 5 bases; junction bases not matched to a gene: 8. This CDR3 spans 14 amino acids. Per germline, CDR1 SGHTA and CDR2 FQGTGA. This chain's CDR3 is CASKQLGTGETQYF. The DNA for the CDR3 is TGTGCCAGCAAGCAACTGGGGACAGGGGAGACCCAGTACTTC.